One sample yielded the 30 T cell receptor beta chains listed below, sequenced in a study of blood T cells in healthy people across ages. Then a second PCR, running roughly 7 to 12 cycles, was carried out with a sample-barcoded 5' primer and a J-beta primer mix. TCRdb called the 5' RACE reads again in MiXCR, with one record for every CDR3 protein. Among about 640,000 distinct CDR3 sequences, 35% to 50% were seen once, and the ten largest hold 30%. Sequencing was done on a sample of blood. The receptors were gathered from a man at least 80 years old in good health.

This clonotype was seen a few times. The V and J genes are TRBV4-2 and TRBJ2-7, with 9 bases aligning to TRBD1. CDR3 length: 15 residues. Germline V gene data show CDR1 as LGHNA and CDR2 as YNFKEQ. Trimming removed 7 bases from V and 5 bases from J; junction bases left unmatched: 12. The CDR3 here is CASTRGDRAGDEQYF. DNA of the CDR3: TGTGCCAGCACCCGAGGGGACAGGGCGGGCGACGAGCAGTACTTC.

The rearrangement joins TRBV6-1 to TRBJ1-2, with D possibly TRBD1 on 6 matching bases. Per the germline V gene, CDR1 is MNHNS and CDR2 is SASEGT. Deletions cut 3 bases from V and 5 bases from J, with 10 bases between. The CDR3 contains 13 residues. Here the CDR3 reads CASSEGGRYGYTF. For the CDR3, the DNA is TGTGCCAGCAGTGAGGGGGGGCGGTATGGCTACACCTTC.

This clonotype was seen a handful of times. The chain recombines TRBV4-3 with TRBJ1-5; D is undetermined. Germline-derived CDR1 and CDR2 are LGHNA and YSLEER. This CDR3 is 13 amino acids long. Trimming stripped 4 bases from V and 6 bases from J, with 10 bases between. CDR3: CASSRSRAQPQHF. For the CDR3, the DNA is TGCGCCAGCAGCCGAAGTCGAGCTCAGCCCCAGCATTTT.

This chain connects TRBV6-2 or TRBV6-3 to TRBJ1-1; no definite D call. Germline V gene sequence: CDR1 MNHEY, CDR2 SVGEGT. V was clipped by 2 bases and J by 8 bases, with 12 bases between them. CDR3 size: 13 residues. CDR3 region: CASSYKAGVEAFF. CDR3 bases: TGTGCCAGCAGTTACAAAGCGGGTGTGGAAGCTTTCTTT.

The chain links TRBV12-3 or TRBV12-4 to TRBJ2-3; D is unclear. V lost 3 bases and J 5 bases, leaving 3 bases between the germline ends. The CDR3 is 11 amino acids. CDR3 sequence (DNA): TGTGCCAGCAGTTTCATAGATACGCAGTATTTT. This translates into CASSFIDTQYF.

A word on this clonotype: It may be a read error: a sequence one base away is much more abundant. J is TRBJ2-1 and V is TRBV27; 9 bases line up with TRBD1. The closer fit of TRBJ2-7 to the DNA end suggests the J call may be wrong. Per the germline V gene, CDR1 is MNHEY and CDR2 is SMNVEV (reference sequence). The CDR3 loop spans 14 amino acids. The DNA for the CDR3 is TGTGCCAGCAGTGCGACAGGGGGATACAATGAGCAGTACTTC. Translation: CASSATGGYNEQYF.

As concerns this clonotype: One end of the junction is discordant with germline, which a read error may explain. The chain combines TRBV7-9 with TRBJ2-3; no firm D call. This CDR3 has 11 amino acids. Germline V gene lookup returns CDR1 SEHNR and CDR2 FQNEAQ (reference sequence). The chain's CDR3 is CTSTPQDTQYF. CDR3 DNA: TGTACCAGCACCCCACAAGATACGCAGTATTTT.

The chain links TRBV5-1 to TRBJ2-1; 8 positions agree with TRBD1. Germline values: CDR1 SGHRS, CDR2 YFSETQ. The CDR3 is made up of 16 amino acids. V lost 0 bases, J lost 10 bases, and 12 bases stayed unmatched. CDR3 region: CASSLARQGAPDEQFF. DNA for the CDR3: TGCGCCAGCAGCTTGGCGCGGCAGGGGGCGCCGGACGAGCAGTTCTTC.

The chain's CDR3 is CASSVLTSGGTSTGELFF. In DNA, the CDR3 is TGTGCCAGCAGCGTACTGACTAGCGGGGGGACGAGTACCGGGGAGCTGTTTTTT. V and J are TRBV9 and TRBJ2-2; 13 bases are a match to TRBD2. V shed 1 base, J shed 5 bases, and the junction held 8 bases outside the gene matches. The germline gives CDR1 SGDLS, CDR2 YYNGEE. This CDR3 comprises 18 residues.

This clonotype was counted between two and nine times. V gene TRBV4-3 combines with J gene TRBJ2-3; tentatively, D is TRBD2 (7 bases). CDR1 and CDR2 from the germline V gene are LGHNA and YSLEER. The V gene lost 0 bases and the J gene lost 3 bases, with 13 bases spanning the gap. The CDR3 has 16 residues. The CDR3 region has the DNA TGCGCCAGCAGCCAAGATCTAGGGGGGGCAACAGATACGCAGTATTTT. Translating gives CASSQDLGGATDTQYF.

This clonotype was counted only a few times. The chain combines TRBV7-2 with TRBJ2-7; 14 bases line up with TRBD2. The CDR3 contains 17 residues. Germline loops: CDR1 SGHTA, CDR2 FQGNSA. J lost 5 bases, V lost 0 bases, and 6 bases had no gene match. The DNA for the CDR3 is TGTGCCAGCAGCTTAGCGGCGACTAGCGGGAGGGCCAACGAGCAGTACTTC. This encodes CASSLAATSGRANEQYF.

Turning to this clonotype: The junction departs from germline at one end; a sequencing error may be responsible. CDR3 residues: CASSFSGTYNQPQNF. The CDR3 nucleotides are TGTGCCAGCAGCTTCTCGGGCACGTACAATCAGCCCCAGAATTTT. The chain links TRBV7-2 to TRBJ1-5; D unclear. Germline values: CDR1 SGHTA, CDR2 FQGNSA. This CDR3 is 15 amino acids long.

This clonotype was detected a few times. This chain uses TRBV25-1 with TRBJ2-7; 7 bases are shared with TRBD2. V gave up 8 bases and J gave up 1 base; unmatched junction bases: 8. The CDR3 loop spans 14 amino acids. Germline assignment: CDR1 MGHDK and CDR2 SYGVNS. CDR3 loop: CASSGLGGSYEQYF. DNA for the CDR3: TGTGCCAGCTCCGGACTAGGAGGGTCCTACGAGCAGTACTTC.

The CDR3 protein is CARPAGGDRVYYGYTF. The CDR3 nucleotides are TGTGCCAGACCAGCCGGTGGGGACAGGGTTTACTATGGCTACACCTTC. The chain has TRBV9 and TRBJ1-2; 9 bases agree with TRBD1. The CDR3 totals 16 residues. Germline assignment: CDR1 SGDLS and CDR2 YYNGEE. V gave up 8 bases and J gave up 3 bases; unmatched junction bases: 14. Variable domain in full (rest from reference TRBV9 and TRBJ1-2): DSGVTQTPKHLITATGQRVTLRCSPRSGDLSVYWYQQSLDQGLQFLIQYYNGEERAKGNILERFSAQQFPDLHSELNLSSLELGDSALYFCARPAGGDRVYYGYTFGSGTRLTVV.

CDR3 region: CASSFGGGSNTEAFF. The CDR3 DNA follows: TGTGCCAGCAGCTTCGGAGGAGGTTCGAACACTGAAGCTTTCTTT. The gene calls are TRBV11-3 and TRBJ1-1, with unresolved D. This CDR3 comprises 15 residues. Germline V lookup: CDR1 SGHNT, CDR2 YENEEA. V was cut by 3 bases and J by 1 base, with 12 bases left in between.

This clonotype was detected only a few times. This chain uses TRBV6-2 or TRBV6-3 with TRBJ2-1; 11 nucleotides match TRBD2. The CDR3 has 21 residues. Trimming cost V 6 bases and J 3 bases; bases outside gene matches: 22. Germline V gene lookup returns CDR1 MNHEY and CDR2 SVGEGT. CDR3 DNA sequence: TGTGCCAGCAGCCGTCTCCTCCTATCCGGGACTAGCGGACAATTCTACAATGAGCAGTTCTTC. Translation: CASSRLLLSGTSGQFYNEQFF.

The chain joins TRBV20-1 to TRBJ1-1, with 8 nucleotides matching TRBD1. The V and J ends lost 4 bases and 12 bases, in that order; junction bases with no gene match: 16. The CDR3 has 14 residues. Germline V gene sequence: CDR1 DFQATT, CDR2 SNEGSKA (reference sequence). The CDR3 DNA sequence: TGCAGTGCTAACCCAGGGGGCACGAAATACACAACTTTCTTT. It translates to CSANPGGTKYTTFF.

This clonotype came up once. The chain couples TRBV28 to TRBJ1-2; weak D call: TRBD1 (5 bases). The CDR3 runs 14 residues. The germline V gene encodes CDR1 MDHEN and CDR2 SYDVKM. V was cut by 7 bases and J by 4 bases, with 16 bases left in between. The DNA of the CDR3 is TGTGCCAGCACCCCGGGGGGGATGGCCTATGGCTACACCTTC. Translated: CASTPGGMAYGYTF.

The rearrangement links TRBV5-4 to TRBJ2-2, with D maybe TRBD2 (6 bases). V was shortened by 6 bases and J by 4 bases, with 13 bases between the two germline ends. Looked up from germline, CDR1 is SGHNT and CDR2 is YYREEE (reference sequence). This CDR3 has 14 residues. The CDR3 sequence: CASTQGGGTGELFF. The CDR3 DNA follows: TGTGCCAGCACTCAGGGAGGCGGCACCGGGGAGCTGTTTTTT.

This sequence joins TRBV7-2 and TRBJ2-5; D unresolved. This CDR3 has 15 residues. Per germline, CDR1 SGHTA and CDR2 FQGNSA. The V gene lost 5 bases and the J gene lost 1 base, with 14 bases spanning the gap. CDR3 in amino acids: CASSPGYLSQETQYF. CDR3 nucleotide sequence: TGTGCCAGCAGCCCGGGCTACCTGAGCCAAGAGACCCAGTACTTC.

The chain has TRBV4-1 and TRBJ1-2, with TRBD1 as a possible D gene (6 bases). CDR1 MGHRA and CDR2 YSYEKL come from the germline V gene. V was trimmed by 8 bases and J by 5 bases, leaving 15 bases between them. The CDR3 spans 13 residues. CDR3 residues: CASSIRTEYGYTF. In DNA, the CDR3 is TGCGCCAGCTCCATAAGGACAGAGTATGGCTACACCTTC.

V gene TRBV11-2 combines with J gene TRBJ2-1; D is possibly TRBD2 (5 bases). Germline V lookup: CDR1 SGHAT, CDR2 FQNNGV. This CDR3 has 15 residues. V was pared by 5 bases and J by 7 bases, with 18 bases between. The CDR3 DNA is TGTGCCAGCAGCCCGCGGGCGGCAGCCTGGAATGAGCAGTTCTTC. Translated, it gives CASSPRAAAWNEQFF.

This sequence joins TRBV4-2 and TRBJ2-5; 13 nucleotides match TRBD2. This CDR3 comprises 16 residues. CDR1 is LGHNA and CDR2 is YNFKEQ in the germline V gene. V gave up 5 bases and J gave up 5 bases; unmatched junction bases: 8. The CDR3: CASSLRTSGGLETQYF. Written as DNA, the CDR3 is TGTGCCAGCAGCTTGCGGACTAGCGGGGGATTGGAGACCCAGTACTTC.

The chain couples TRBV10-3 to TRBJ2-1, with 7 positions matching TRBD1. V trimming: 7 bases; J trimming: 4 bases; junction bases outside the gene matches: 7. The CDR3 covers 14 residues. Germline V gives CDR1 ENHRY, CDR2 SYGVKD. The CDR3 DNA reads as TGTGCCATCAATACAGGGGCGGGTTACAATGAGCAGTTCTTC. Amino acids: CAINTGAGYNEQFF.

This clonotype was seen more than once but under ten times. V and J are TRBV6-2 or TRBV6-3 and TRBJ1-1; the D gene is possibly TRBD1 (5 bases). In germline, CDR1 is MNHEY, CDR2 SVGEGT. CDR3 length: 13 residues. Trimming removed 8 bases from V and 7 bases from J, with 17 bases in between. CDR3 coding DNA: TGTGCCAGCCGGGAACGCATCGGGGGTGAAGCTTTCTTT. Its translation: CASRERIGGEAFF.

The chain joins TRBV18 to TRBJ2-7, with D tentatively TRBD1 or TRBD2 (5 bases each). There are 13 residues in the CDR3. CDR1 and CDR2 (germline): KGHSH, LQKENI. The V and J ends lost 6 bases and 4 bases respectively, with 13 bases between them. The CDR3 loop is CASSSGRLYEQYF. CDR3 nucleotide sequence: TGTGCCAGCTCTTCAGGGAGACTATACGAGCAGTACTTC.

This rearrangement joins TRBV16 to TRBJ2-7; D ambiguous. Germline V lookup: CDR1 KGHSY, CDR2 FQNENV. The CDR3 covers 12 residues. The V and J ends lost 4 bases and 6 bases respectively, with 10 bases between them. The CDR3 region is CASSPVLFEQYF. In DNA, the CDR3 is TGTGCCAGCAGCCCGGTCTTATTCGAGCAGTACTTC.

As to this clonotype: A junction boundary mismatches the germline segment, possibly from a read error. This sequence joins TRBV29-1 and TRBJ2-7; 7 bases are a match to TRBD1. The CDR3 is 15 residues long. The germline V gene has CDR1 SQVTM and CDR2 ANQGSEA. In nucleotides, the CDR3 is TGCAGCGTTGAAGGGCAGGGGGTTACTACCTACGGGCAGTACTTC. Protein product: CSVEGQGVTTYGQYF.

This clonotype was found a few times. V gene TRBV7-2 combines with J gene TRBJ2-7, with 10 nucleotides matching TRBD2. V lost 0 bases and J lost 4; bases outside the gene matches: 3. From germline, CDR1 is SGHTA and CDR2 FQGNSA. The CDR3 consists of 15 residues. The DNA of the CDR3 is TGTGCCAGCAGCTTAGCAGCGGGGGGGCAATACGAGCAGTACTTC. It codes for CASSLAAGGQYEQYF.

This clonotype was seen only a few times. The gene calls are TRBV6-2 or TRBV6-3 and TRBJ2-7; D is possibly TRBD1 (6 bases). V shed 4 bases and J shed 7 bases, with 14 bases lying between them. The CDR3 is made up of 13 amino acids. Germline-derived CDR1 and CDR2 are MNHEY and SVGEGT. The CDR3: CASSLGTPWEQYF. The CDR3 coding sequence is TGTGCCAGCAGTTTAGGGACACCGTGGGAGCAGTACTTC.